These 7 T cell receptor beta chains were all obtained from the same sample, sequenced in a study of Graves' ophthalmopathy and Graves' hyperthyroidism. RNA transcripts yielded amplified TCR beta CDR3 regions. First-round RT-PCR employed HTBI primers, with a second-round multiplex PCR after it. TCRdb re-called the multiplex PCR reads through MiXCR, storing one row per CDR3 protein. The sample has some 1.1 million distinct CDR3 sequences, approximately 35% seen once. Material for sequencing was peripheral blood or thyroid tissue (not recorded which). Receptors were obtained from an adult man with Graves' hyperthyroidism.

J is TRBJ1-1 and V is TRBV4-1, with TRBD1 as a possible D gene (5 bases). Trimming stripped 6 bases from V and 1 base from J, with 18 bases between. This CDR3 is 16 amino acids long. Germline V gene lookup returns CDR1 MGHRA and CDR2 YSYEKL. The CDR3 nucleotides read TGCGCCAGCAGTCGGGACTTCTGGTCGGGGAACACTGAAGCTTTCTTT. This encodes CASSRDFWSGNTEAFF.

This clonotype was detected ten times or more. The chain uses TRBV2 and TRBJ1-1; TRBD1 matches at 8 bases. The CDR3 covers 14 residues. Trimming removed 8 bases from V and 1 base from J; junction bases left unmatched: 6. Germline-derived CDR1 and CDR2 are SNHLY and FYNNEI. CDR3: CASRKGQGNTEAFF. The CDR3, as DNA: TGTGCCAGCCGAAAAGGACAGGGGAACACTGAAGCTTTCTTT.

The rearrangement links TRBV19 to TRBJ2-7, with TRBD1 matching over 7 bases. The germline gives CDR1 LNHDA, CDR2 SQIVND (reference sequence). The trim removed 5 bases at V and 2 bases at J, leaving 9 bases unmatched. The CDR3 covers 15 residues. The CDR3 loop reads CASSHTGAQTYEQYF. CDR3 DNA sequence: TGTGCCAGTAGTCACACAGGGGCCCAAACCTACGAGCAGTACTTC. Full variable domain (outside the CDR3, taken from reference TRBV19 and TRBJ2-7): DGGITQSPKYLFRKEGQNVTLSCEQNLNHDAMYWYRQDPGQGLRLIYYSQIVNDFQKGDIAEGYSVSREKKESFPLTVTSAQKNPTAFYLCASSHTGAQTYEQYFGPGTRLTVT.

Of note for this clonotype: This sequence may be a read error, since a much larger clone differs from it by one base. The rearrangement links TRBV7-9 to TRBJ1-6, with TRBD1 matching 12 bases. The V gene end was trimmed by 5 bases and the J gene end by 13 bases; junction bases not matched to a gene: 6. The CDR3 is 14 residues long. The V gene's germline CDR1 is SEHNR and CDR2 FQNEAQ (reference sequence). The CDR3 loop is CASSQGQGAVPLHF. DNA for the CDR3: TGTGCCAGCAGCCAGGGACAGGGGGCAGTGCCCCTCCACTTT.

This chain connects TRBV7-9 to TRBJ1-6; TRBD1 is a possible D gene (5 bases). This CDR3 region has 14 residues. In germline, CDR1 is SEHNR, CDR2 FQNEAQ (reference sequence). Trimming removed 1 base at V and 10 bases at J, with 11 bases between. CDR3 sequence (DNA): TGTGCCAGCAGCTTAGATGCAGGGTGGTCACCCCTCCACTTT. Protein: CASSLDAGWSPLHF.

Of note for this clonotype: At one of its ends the junction is not consistent with the germline gene, which may arise from a read error. The J gene is TRBJ1-2, the V gene TRBV9, with a tentative D call TRBD1 (5 bases). The germline V gene encodes CDR1 SGDLS and CDR2 YYNGEE. The length of the CDR3 is 15 residues. This CDR3 is CVSSSTRVVQMGYTF. CDR3 nucleotide sequence: TGTGTCAGCAGCTCAACCAGGGTAGTGCAAATGGGCTACACCTTC.

This clonotype was detected many times. The J gene is TRBJ1-6, the V gene TRBV10-3, with D unclear. The CDR3 sequence is 12 residues long. CDR1 and CDR2 (germline): ENHRY, SYGVKD. Trimming shortened V by 4 bases and J by 9 bases, and 7 bases separated the two germline ends. This chain's CDR3 is CAISAQFSPLHF. The DNA for the CDR3 is TGTGCCATCAGTGCGCAGTTTTCACCCCTCCACTTT.